A single sample gave rise to the 7 T cell receptor beta chains below, sequenced in a study of cytomegalovirus exposure and HLA in healthy donors. The PCR was carried out with 60 Vbeta primers and 13 Jbeta primers. Data came from immunoSEQ multiplex PCR; TCRdb stores just in-frame clones and leaves some out. The data contain over 70,000 clones, roughly 76% of them singletons. Specimen: PBMCs. The origin of the receptors is a male donor in good health and CMV-seronegative.

The rearrangement uses TRBV2 and TRBJ2-3; TRBD1 matches 7 bases. Germline trimming cut 6 bases from V and 4 bases from J; bases unmatched to any gene: 10. The CDR3 has 15 amino acids. Germline CDR1 reads SNHLY; CDR2 reads FYNNEI. The CDR3 sequence: CASSATGNRPDTQYF. The CDR3 DNA sequence: TGTGCCAGCAGCGCGACAGGGAACAGGCCAGATACGCAGTATTTT.

This chain joins TRBV30 and TRBJ2-7; perhaps TRBD1 as D (6 bases). There are 12 residues in the CDR3. Germline V gives CDR1 GTSNPN, CDR2 SVGIG (reference sequence). Trimming removed 3 bases from V and 1 base from J, with 7 bases in between. The CDR3 loop is CAWRQGSYEQYF. The CDR3 nucleotides are TGTGCCTGGAGGCAGGGGTCCTACGAGCAGTACTTC.

This clone occurred a few times. The rearrangement uses TRBV6-1 and TRBJ2-5; TRBD2 might be the D (5 bases). Germline CDR1 is MNHNS and CDR2 is SASEGT. The CDR3 sequence is 14 residues long. Trimming stripped 8 bases from V and 4 bases from J, with 17 bases between. The CDR3 DNA reads as TGTGCCAGCCTGAGCGGTTCAACACGAGAGACCCAGTACTTC. Translating gives CASLSGSTRETQYF.

The CDR3 sequence: CASSLDPYSNQPQHF. In nucleotides, the CDR3 is TGCGCCAGCAGCTTGGATCCCTATAGCAATCAGCCCCAGCATTTT. The rearrangement joins TRBV5-1 to TRBJ1-5; D is unclear. Trimming removed 0 bases from V and 0 bases from J, with 7 bases in between. Germline V gives CDR1 SGHRS, CDR2 YFSETQ. The CDR3 is 15 amino acids.

The chain employs TRBV15 and TRBJ2-7; D is unclear. Trimming cost V 0 bases and J 5 bases, with 5 bases left between them. This CDR3 has 12 residues. Germline V CDR1 and CDR2: LNHNV, YYDKDF (reference sequence). The CDR3 DNA is TGTGCCACCAGCAGAGATCGTAACGAGCAGTACTTC. Amino acid sequence: CATSRDRNEQYF. Complete variable domain (other parts from reference TRBV15 and TRBJ2-7): DAMVIQNPRYQVTQFGKPVTLSCSQTLNHNVMYWYQQKSSQAPKLLFHYYDKDFNNEADTPDNFQSRRPNTSFCFLDIRSPGLGDTAMYLCATSRDRNEQYFGPGTRLTVT.

This clone was detected once. This rearrangement joins TRBV10-2 to TRBJ2-3, with D hard to call. Trimming shortened V by 6 bases and J by 2 bases, and 6 bases separated the two germline ends. CDR1 is WSHSY, CDR2 SAAADI, per germline. The CDR3 covers 12 residues. CDR3 nucleotide sequence: TGCGCCAGCAGATCACTCACAGATACGCAGTATTTT. Protein: CASRSLTDTQYF.

The chain carries TRBV5-4 and TRBJ2-1; 10 positions agree with TRBD2. CDR1 and CDR2 (germline): SGHNT, YYREEE (reference sequence). With 4 bases clipped from V and 7 bases from J, the junction kept 5 bases outside the gene matches. The CDR3 spans 14 residues. The CDR3 sequence is CASSGLAGDNEQFF. In DNA form, the CDR3 reads TGTGCCAGCAGCGGGCTAGCGGGAGATAATGAGCAGTTCTTC.